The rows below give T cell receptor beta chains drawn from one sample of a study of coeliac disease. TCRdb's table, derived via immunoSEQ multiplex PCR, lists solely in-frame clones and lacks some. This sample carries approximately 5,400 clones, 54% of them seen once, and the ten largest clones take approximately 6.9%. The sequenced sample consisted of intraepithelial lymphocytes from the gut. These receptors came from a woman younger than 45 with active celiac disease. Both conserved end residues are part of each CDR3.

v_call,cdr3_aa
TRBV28,CASTPGGLEQYF
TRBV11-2,CASSPRTGAVTEAFF
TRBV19,CASSLETSGGTPTYEQYF
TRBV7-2,CASSSSGGNAQYF
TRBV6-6,CASSHRVGLGQPQHF
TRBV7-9,CASSVHRWDSYEQYF
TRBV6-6,CASRDPGRGPNYGYTF
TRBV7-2,CASSLDGGHIYGYTF
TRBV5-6,CASSLGGRGNYNSPLHF
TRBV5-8,CASSQGTQNTEAFF
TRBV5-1,CASSLGGGEETQYF